This T cell receptor beta chain stems from a study of blood T cell repertoires in COVID-19 (dated by TCRdb to about 2020). Broadly, across the study: The collaborator samples originated in the United States, Italy and Spain and spanned the acute and convalescent phases of COVID-19. Sample metadata almost always included a de-identified subject ID, COVID-19 status, age in years and sex. The samples were drawn from the first 160 participants of the ongoing ImmuneRACE study and from about 1,200 subjects provided by 6 global collaborators. HLA class I and class II types, where available, came from metadata supplied by the sample provider rather than from assay-based typing. The prospective study material was composed of cDNA or gDNA derived from T cells, B-cell-depleted T cells, or PBMCs. The repertoires were released in a freely available public database meant as a resource for research on the immune response to SARS-CoV-2. Deeply sampled blood TCRbeta repertoires from subjects exposed to, actively infected with, or recovered from COVID-19 were included in the dataset. Overall results and qualifications from the work: How much clinical and demographic metadata was included differed by source and by participant, and the metadata was provided uncurated.

The CDR3 numbers 14 residues from cysteine through phenylalanine. Solely the CDR3 DNA is kept, with 42 bases framed from the first base. Looking up the germline V gene (reference sequence) yields CDR1 SEHNR and CDR2 FQNEAQ. Each collaborating institution followed its own protocols to collect whole blood in K2EDTA tubes. For TCRbeta analysis, collaborator samples were shipped as frozen whole blood, as isolated PBMCs, or as DNA extracted from either sample type. On this clone: The antigen it recognizes is unknown. The germline gene is not matched at one end of the junction; a read error may be the cause.

TCRbeta CDR3 regions were amplified from genomic DNA using the immunoSEQ Assay, a bias-controlled multiplex PCR. In the authors' own workflow: Within the assay, amplification of reference gene primers was used to estimate how many nucleated cells each sample contained. To quantify the absolute abundance of each unique TCRbeta CDR3 rearrangement, sequence reads were collapsed and filtered. For each sample, productive Simpson clonality was calculated as the square root of Simpson's diversity index across productive rearrangements. The immuneACCESS repertoire file appears here via TCRdb, limited to in-frame rearrangements. These files lack a portion of the clones; in checked studies, under half of the deficit traces to unresolved V genes, and the cause of the others is not known. V, J and clone size reflect that table, while D and trimming were determined from the DNA. Counted in this sample were 75,000 to 80,000 clones; 75% to 90% of them appeared once. The top ten constitute about 18% of the sample.

Sequences were obtained from peripheral blood. This sequence uses TRBV7-9 and TRBJ1-6, with TRBD1 identical over 7 junction bases. This TCR was recovered from a human donor in a cohort sampled during active COVID-19. In nucleotides, the sequence is TGTGCCAGCAGCTTAGGACAGGGCGGTTCACCCCCCCACTTT. It codes for CASSLGQGGSPPHF.